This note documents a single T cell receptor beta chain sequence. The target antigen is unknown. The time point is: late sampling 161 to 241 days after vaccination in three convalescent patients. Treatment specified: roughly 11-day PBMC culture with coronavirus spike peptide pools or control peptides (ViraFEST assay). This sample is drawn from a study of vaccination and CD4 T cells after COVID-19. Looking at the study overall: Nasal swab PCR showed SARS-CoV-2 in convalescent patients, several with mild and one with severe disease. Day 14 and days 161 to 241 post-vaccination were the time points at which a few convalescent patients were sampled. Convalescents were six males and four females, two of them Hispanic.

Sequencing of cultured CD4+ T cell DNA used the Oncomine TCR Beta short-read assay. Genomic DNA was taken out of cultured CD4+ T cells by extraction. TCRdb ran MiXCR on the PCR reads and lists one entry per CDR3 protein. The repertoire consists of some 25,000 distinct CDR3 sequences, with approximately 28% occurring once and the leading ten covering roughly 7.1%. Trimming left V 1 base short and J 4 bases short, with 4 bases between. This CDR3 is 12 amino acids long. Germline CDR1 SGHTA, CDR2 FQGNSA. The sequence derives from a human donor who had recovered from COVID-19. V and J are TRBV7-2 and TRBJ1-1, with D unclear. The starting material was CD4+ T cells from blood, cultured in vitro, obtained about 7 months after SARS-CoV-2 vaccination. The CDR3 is CASSLVSTEAFF. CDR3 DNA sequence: TGTGCCAGCAGCTTAGTCTCCACTGAAGCTTTCTTT. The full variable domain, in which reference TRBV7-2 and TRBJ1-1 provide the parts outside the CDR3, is GAGVSQSPSNKVTEKGKDVELRCDPISGHTALYWYRQSLGQGLEFLIYFQGNSAPDKSGLPSDRFSAERTGGSVSTLTIQRTQQEDSAVYLCASSLVSTEAFFGQGTRLTVV.